The entry below describes one TCR beta chain. The antigen remains undetermined. The CDR3 covers 16 residues. V was trimmed by 3 bases and J by 2 bases, leaving 13 bases between them. Germline-derived CDR1 and CDR2 are SGHTA and FQGNSA. The sample comes from a study of identical twins. Study observations and caveats: Compared with models, monozygotic twins showed more out-of-frame TCR alpha sharing.

TCRdb passed the 5' RACE reads through MiXCR, listing each CDR3 protein once. The sample has 460,000 or so distinct CDR3 sequences, approximately 14% seen once. These data were also filed under a second study, of yellow fever vaccine responses in identical twins.

Sequences were obtained from CD4+ T cells sorted from blood. This receptor was obtained from a woman aged 18-29 years in good health. V usage is TRBV7-2 and J usage is TRBJ2-2; D gene ambiguous. The CDR3 DNA sequence: TGTGCCAGCAGCTTCTCCGGCAGGCTAAACACCGGGGAGCTGTTTTTT. Amino acid sequence: CASSFSGRLNTGELFF. The full variable domain, with the rest looked up from reference TRBV7-2 and TRBJ2-2, is GAGVSQSPSNKVTEKGKDVELRCDPISGHTALYWYRQSLGQGLEFLIYFQGNSAPDKSGLPSDRFSAERTGGSVSTLTIQRTQQEDSAVYLCASSFSGRLNTGELFFGEGSRLTVL.